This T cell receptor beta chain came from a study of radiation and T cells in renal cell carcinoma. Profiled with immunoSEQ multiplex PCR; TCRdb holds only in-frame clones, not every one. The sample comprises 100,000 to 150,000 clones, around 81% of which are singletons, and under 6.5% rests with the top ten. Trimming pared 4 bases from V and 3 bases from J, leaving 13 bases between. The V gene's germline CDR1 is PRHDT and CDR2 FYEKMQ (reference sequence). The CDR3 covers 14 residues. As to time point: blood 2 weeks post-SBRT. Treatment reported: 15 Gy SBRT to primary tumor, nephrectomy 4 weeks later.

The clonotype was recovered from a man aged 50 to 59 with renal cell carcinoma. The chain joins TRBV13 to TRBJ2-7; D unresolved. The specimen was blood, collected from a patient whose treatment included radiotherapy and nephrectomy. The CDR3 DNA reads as TGTGCCAGCAGCTATCATGGCAGAAACTACGAGCAGTACTTC. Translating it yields CASSYHGRNYEQYF.